These T cell receptor beta chains were read from a single sample in a study of beta chain features in type 1 diabetes. TCRdb's table, derived via immunoSEQ multiplex PCR, lists solely in-frame clones and lacks some. The sample has approximately 300,000 clones; around 10% are singletons. Source material: naive CD4+ T cells from blood. Source of these receptors: a woman in her twenties or thirties in good health. The CDR3 runs from the conserved cysteine through the conserved F or W. The D gene is left open where the match is weak. Expanded clones are given a class, and other clones once, few, many or no size at all.

size	D	V	J	DNA	CDR3
few	TRBD1	TRBV28	TRBJ2-7	TGTGCCAGCAGCTCCGGGACAGGGTACTCCTACGAGCAGTACTTC	CASSSGTGYSYEQYF
few	TRBD2	TRBV19	TRBJ2-1	TGTGCCAGTAGTCTCGCTAGCGGGAGTGTCTTTGAGCAGTTCTTC	CASSLASGSVFEQFF
NA	NA	TRBV7-8	TRBJ2-7	TGTGCCAGCAGCTTAGCATTTGGAGACTACGAGCAGTACTTC	CASSLAFGDYEQYF
NA	NA	TRBV28	TRBJ2-7	TGTGCCAGCAGTCTGGACAGCTCCGAGCAGTACTTC	CASSLDSSEQYF
NA	TRBD1	TRBV28	TRBJ2-4	TGTGCCAGCAGTTTAGGGTCGACAGGGGACGAAAACATTCAGTACTTC	CASSLGSTGDENIQYF
NA	NA	TRBV6-6	TRBJ1-5	TGTGCCAGCAGTCTGACAGCTACTAGCAATCAGCCCCAGCATTTT	CASSLTATSNQPQHF
few	NA	TRBV9	TRBJ2-6	TGTGCCAGCAGTCCCGAGGGTTCTGGGGCCAACGTCCTGACTTTC	CASSPEGSGANVLTF
NA	TRBD2	TRBV5-6	TRBJ2-5	TGTGCCAGCAGCCTGGGACTAGCGGTGCCCCAAGAGACCCAGTACTTC	CASSLGLAVPQETQYF
NA	TRBD2	TRBV11-3	TRBJ2-2	TGTGCCAGCAGCTTACTGGGACTAGCGGGAGCCGGGGAGCTGTTTTTT	CASSLLGLAGAGELFF
NA	NA	TRBV30	TRBJ2-5	TGTGCCTGGAATAGCGGCCAAGAGACCCAGTACTTC	CAWNSGQETQYF
NA	NA	TRBV7-2	TRBJ2-3	TGTGCCAGCAGCTCCTCAGAGGGCACAGATACGCAGTATTTT	CASSSSEGTDTQYF